This T cell receptor beta chain was recovered during a study of blood T cell repertoires in COVID-19. Whole-study context: The origin of the acute and convalescent COVID-19 samples was the United States, Italy and Spain. Nucleic acid was either cDNA or gDNA, and it came from T cells, B-cell-depleted T cells, or PBMCs.

How the authors handled the data: Quantification of nucleated cells was approximated via reference gene primer amplification. Clones were sequenced by immunoSEQ multiplex PCR, and TCRdb holds only the in-frame ones, with some missing. V, J and clone size were drawn from that table, and D and trimming were deduced from the DNA. The table shows around 67,000 clones, with around four fifths occurring only once. The CDR3 has 13 residues. The J segment lost 7 bases and the V segment lost 5 bases, leaving 6 bases of the junction unmatched. Germline V CDR1 and CDR2: SEHNR, FQNEAQ (reference sequence). Sequences were obtained from peripheral blood. The clonotype was recovered from a man aged 65 to 85 with acute or convalescent COVID-19. The rearrangement links TRBV7-9 to TRBJ1-1; 8 bases line up with TRBD1. CDR3 in amino acids: CASSPRTGYEAFF. DNA of the CDR3: TGTGCCAGCAGCCCGCGGACAGGGTATGAAGCTTTCTTT.